Listed here is a single T cell receptor beta chain. The source of the sample is a study of blood T cell repertoires in COVID-19. Study overall: Nucleic acid was either cDNA or gDNA, and it came from T cells, B-cell-depleted T cells, or PBMCs.

Under the authors' procedure: Amplification of reference gene primers provided the estimated nucleated cell counts. TCRdb's copy holds only in-frame clones and misses some; the assay was immunoSEQ multiplex PCR. V and J calls and clone size are as listed in that table; D and trimming were resolved from the DNA. This sample yields 200,000 to 250,000 clones, of which about 80% are seen a single time; approximately 15% belongs to the top ten. This study enrolled people aged about 18 to 95 from 20 to 25 US geographic areas. Clinical history reported by participants formed the basis on which cohorts were assigned. CDR1 is DFQATT and CDR2 is SNEGSKA in the germline V gene (reference sequence). The CDR3 runs to 11 residues. With 7 bases removed from V and 5 bases from J, the gap between germline ends came to 12 bases.

The chain is built from TRBV20-1 and TRBJ2-7; D call uncertain. This clonotype was sampled from a man between 40 and 49 years old who had recovered from COVID-19. Sequencing was carried out using PBMCs or T cells enriched from blood (not recorded which). This CDR3 is CSEAAWDEQYF. The DNA for the CDR3 is TGCAGTGAGGCGGCCTGGGACGAGCAGTACTTC.